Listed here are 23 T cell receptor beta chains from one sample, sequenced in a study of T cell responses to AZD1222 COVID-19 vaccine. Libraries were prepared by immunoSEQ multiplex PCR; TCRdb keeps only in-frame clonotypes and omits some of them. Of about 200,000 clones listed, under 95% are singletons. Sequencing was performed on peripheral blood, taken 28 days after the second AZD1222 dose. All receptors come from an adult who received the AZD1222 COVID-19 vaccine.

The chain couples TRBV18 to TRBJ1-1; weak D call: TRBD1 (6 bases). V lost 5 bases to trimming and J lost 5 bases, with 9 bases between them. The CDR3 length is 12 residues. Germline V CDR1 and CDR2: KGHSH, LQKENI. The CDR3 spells CASSKGETEAFF. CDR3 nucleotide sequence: TGTGCCAGCTCAAAGGGGGAGACTGAAGCTTTCTTT.

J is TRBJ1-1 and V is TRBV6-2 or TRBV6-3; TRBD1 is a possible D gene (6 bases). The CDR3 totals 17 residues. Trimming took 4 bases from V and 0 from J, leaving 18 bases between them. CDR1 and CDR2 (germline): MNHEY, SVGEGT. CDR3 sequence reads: CASSSIQGGWMNTEAFF. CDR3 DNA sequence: TGTGCCAGCAGTTCAATACAGGGCGGTTGGATGAACACTGAAGCTTTCTTT.

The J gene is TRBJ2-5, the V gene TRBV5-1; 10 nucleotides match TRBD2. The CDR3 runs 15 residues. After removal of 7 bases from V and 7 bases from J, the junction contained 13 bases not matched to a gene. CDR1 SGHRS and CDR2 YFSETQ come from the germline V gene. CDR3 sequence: CASRGVAGGPGTQYF. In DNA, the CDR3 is TGCGCCAGCCGAGGGGTAGCGGGGGGCCCCGGGACCCAGTACTTC.

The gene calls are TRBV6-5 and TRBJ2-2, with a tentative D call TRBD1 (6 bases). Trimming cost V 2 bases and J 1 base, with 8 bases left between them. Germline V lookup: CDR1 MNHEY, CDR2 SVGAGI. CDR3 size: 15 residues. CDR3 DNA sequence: TGTGCCAGCAGTTACCTGACAGGGAACACCGGGGAGCTGTTTTTT. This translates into CASSYLTGNTGELFF.

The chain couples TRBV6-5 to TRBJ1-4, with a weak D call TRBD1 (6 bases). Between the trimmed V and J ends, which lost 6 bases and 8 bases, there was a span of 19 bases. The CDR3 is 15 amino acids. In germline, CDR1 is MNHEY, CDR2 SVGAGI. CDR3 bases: TGTGCCAGCAGGATGGGACATCCAGAGGGGGAAAAACTGTTTTTT. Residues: CASRMGHPEGEKLFF.

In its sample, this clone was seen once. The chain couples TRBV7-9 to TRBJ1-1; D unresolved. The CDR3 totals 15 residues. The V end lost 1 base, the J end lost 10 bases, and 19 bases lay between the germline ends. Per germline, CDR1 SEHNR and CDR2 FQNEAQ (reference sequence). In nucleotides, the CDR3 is TGTGCCAGCAGCTTAGGAGACATCCGGGCCGCCGGAGCTTTCTTT. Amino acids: CASSLGDIRAAGAFF. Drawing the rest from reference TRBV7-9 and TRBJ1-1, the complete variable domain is DTGVSQNPRHKITKRGQNVTFRCDPISEHNRLYWYRQTLGQGPEFLTYFQNEAQLEKSRLLSDRFSAERPKGSFSTLEIQRTEQGDSAMYLCASSLGDIRAAGAFFGQGTRLTVV.

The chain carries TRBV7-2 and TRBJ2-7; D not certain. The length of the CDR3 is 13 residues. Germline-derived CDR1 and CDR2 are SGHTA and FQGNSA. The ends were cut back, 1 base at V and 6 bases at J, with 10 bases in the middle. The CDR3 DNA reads TGTGCCAGCAGCTTAGACGGTCTAGGCGAGCAGTACTTC. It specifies CASSLDGLGEQYF.

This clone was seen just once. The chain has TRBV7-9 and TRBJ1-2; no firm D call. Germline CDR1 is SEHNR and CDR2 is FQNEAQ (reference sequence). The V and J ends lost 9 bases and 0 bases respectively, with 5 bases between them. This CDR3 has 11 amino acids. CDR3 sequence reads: CASGANYGYTF. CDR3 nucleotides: TGTGCCAGTGGGGCTAACTATGGCTACACCTTC.

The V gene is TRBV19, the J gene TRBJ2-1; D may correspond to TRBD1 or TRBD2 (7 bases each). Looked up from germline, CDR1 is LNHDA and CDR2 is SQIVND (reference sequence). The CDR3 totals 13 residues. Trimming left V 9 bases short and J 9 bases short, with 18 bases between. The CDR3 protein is CASRGRGQIEQFF. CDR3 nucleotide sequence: TGTGCCAGCAGAGGGAGGGGGCAGATTGAGCAGTTCTTC. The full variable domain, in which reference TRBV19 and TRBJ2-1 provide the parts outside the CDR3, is DGGITQSPKYLFRKEGQNVTLSCEQNLNHDAMYWYRQDPGQGLRLIYYSQIVNDFQKGDIAEGYSVSREKKESFPLTVTSAQKNPTAFYLCASRGRGQIEQFFGPGTRLTVL.

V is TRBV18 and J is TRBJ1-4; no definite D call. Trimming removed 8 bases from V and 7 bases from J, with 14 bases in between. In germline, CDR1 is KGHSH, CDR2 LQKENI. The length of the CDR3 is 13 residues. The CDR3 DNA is TGTGCCAGCGTAGAGGTCTTAGGTGAAAAACTGTTTTTT. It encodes CASVEVLGEKLFF. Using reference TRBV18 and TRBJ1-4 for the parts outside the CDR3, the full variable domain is NAGVMQNPRHLVRRRGQEARLRCSPMKGHSHVYWYRQLPEEGLKFMVYLQKENIIDESGMPKERFSAEFPKEGPSILRIQQVVRGDSAAYFCASVEVLGEKLFFGSGTQLSVL.

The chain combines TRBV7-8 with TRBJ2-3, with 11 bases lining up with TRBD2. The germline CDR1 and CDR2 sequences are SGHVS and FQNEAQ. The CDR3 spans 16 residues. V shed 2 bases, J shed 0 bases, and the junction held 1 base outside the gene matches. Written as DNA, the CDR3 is TGTGCCAGCAGCTTAAGACTAGCGGGGAGCACAGATACGCAGTATTTT. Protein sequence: CASSLRLAGSTDTQYF. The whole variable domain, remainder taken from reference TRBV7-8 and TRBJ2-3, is GAGVSQSPRYKVAKRGQDVALRCDPISGHVSLFWYQQALGQGPEFLTYFQNEAQLDKSGLPSDRFFAERPEGSVSTLKIQRTQQEDSAVYLCASSLRLAGSTDTQYFGPGTRLTVL.

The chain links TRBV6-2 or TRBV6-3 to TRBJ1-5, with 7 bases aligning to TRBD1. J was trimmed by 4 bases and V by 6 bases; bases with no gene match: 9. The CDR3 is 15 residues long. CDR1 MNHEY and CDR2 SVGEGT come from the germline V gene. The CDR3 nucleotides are TGTGCCAGCAGCAGTGACAGGGAGGGAAATCAGCCCCAGCATTTT. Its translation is CASSSDREGNQPQHF.

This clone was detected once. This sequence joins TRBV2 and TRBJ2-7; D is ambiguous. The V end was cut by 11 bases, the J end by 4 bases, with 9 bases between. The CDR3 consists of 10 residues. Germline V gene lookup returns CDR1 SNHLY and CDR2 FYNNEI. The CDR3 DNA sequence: TGTGCCGTCCGACCTTACGAGCAGTACTTC. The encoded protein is CAVRPYEQYF. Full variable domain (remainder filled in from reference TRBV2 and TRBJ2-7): EPEVTQTPSHQVTQMGQEVILRCVPISNHLYFYWYRQILGQKVEFLVSFYNNEISEKSEIFDDQFSVERPDGSNFTLKIRSTKLEDSAMYFCAVRPYEQYFGPGTRLTVT.

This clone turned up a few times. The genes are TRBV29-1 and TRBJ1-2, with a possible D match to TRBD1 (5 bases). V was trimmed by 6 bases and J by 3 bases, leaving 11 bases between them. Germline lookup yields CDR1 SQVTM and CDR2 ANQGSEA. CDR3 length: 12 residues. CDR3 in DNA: TGCAGCGTGGCCCAAGGGGACTATGGCTACACCTTC. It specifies CSVAQGDYGYTF. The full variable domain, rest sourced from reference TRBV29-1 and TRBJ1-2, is SAVISQKPSRDICQRGTSLTIQCQVDSQVTMMFWYRQQPGQSLTLIATANQGSEATYESGFVIDKFPISRPNLTFSTLTVSNMSPEDSSIYLCSVAQGDYGYTFGSGTRLTVV.

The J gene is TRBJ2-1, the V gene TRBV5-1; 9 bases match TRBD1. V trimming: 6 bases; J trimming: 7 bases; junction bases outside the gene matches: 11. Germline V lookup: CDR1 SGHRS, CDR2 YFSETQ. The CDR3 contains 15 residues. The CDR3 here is CASTTGTGNGNEQFF. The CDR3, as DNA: TGCGCCAGCACCACGGGGACAGGGAATGGAAATGAGCAGTTCTTC.

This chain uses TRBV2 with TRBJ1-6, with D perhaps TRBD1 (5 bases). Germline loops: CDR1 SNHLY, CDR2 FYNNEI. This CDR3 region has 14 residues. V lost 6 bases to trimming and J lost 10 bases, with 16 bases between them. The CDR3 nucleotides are TGTGCCAGCAGGTCCGGGACGTTCGGATCACCCCTCCACTTT. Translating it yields CASRSGTFGSPLHF.

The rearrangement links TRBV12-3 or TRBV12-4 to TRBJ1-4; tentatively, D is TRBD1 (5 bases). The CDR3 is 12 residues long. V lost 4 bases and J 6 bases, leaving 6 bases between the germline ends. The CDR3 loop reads CASSWDDEKLFF. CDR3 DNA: TGTGCCAGCAGTTGGGACGATGAAAAACTGTTTTTT.

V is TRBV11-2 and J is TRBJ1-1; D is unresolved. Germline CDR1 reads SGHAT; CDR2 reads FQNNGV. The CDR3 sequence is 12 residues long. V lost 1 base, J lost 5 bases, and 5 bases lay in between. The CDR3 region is CASSLAPTEAFF. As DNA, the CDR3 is TGTGCCAGCAGCTTAGCCCCGACTGAAGCTTTCTTT.

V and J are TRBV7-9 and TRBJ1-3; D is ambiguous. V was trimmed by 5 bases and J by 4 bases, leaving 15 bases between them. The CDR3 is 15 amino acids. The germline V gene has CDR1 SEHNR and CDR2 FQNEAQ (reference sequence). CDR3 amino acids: CASSPWLASGNTIYF. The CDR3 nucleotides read TGTGCCAGCAGCCCCTGGTTGGCGTCCGGAAACACCATATATTTT. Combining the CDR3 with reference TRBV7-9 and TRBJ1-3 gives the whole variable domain DTGVSQNPRHKITKRGQNVTFRCDPISEHNRLYWYRQTLGQGPEFLTYFQNEAQLEKSRLLSDRFSAERPKGSFSTLEIQRTEQGDSAMYLCASSPWLASGNTIYFGEGSWLTVV.

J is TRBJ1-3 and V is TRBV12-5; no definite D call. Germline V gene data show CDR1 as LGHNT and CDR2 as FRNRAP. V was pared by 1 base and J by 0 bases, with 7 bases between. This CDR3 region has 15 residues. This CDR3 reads CASGLGGISGNTIYF. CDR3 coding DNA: TGTGCTAGTGGTTTGGGTGGGATCTCTGGAAACACCATATATTTT. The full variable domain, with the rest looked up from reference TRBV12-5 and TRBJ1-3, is DARVTQTPRHKVTEMGQEVTMRCQPILGHNTVFWYRQTMMQGLELLAYFRNRAPLDDSGMPKDRFSAEMPDATLATLKIQPSEPRDSAVYFCASGLGGISGNTIYFGEGSWLTVV.

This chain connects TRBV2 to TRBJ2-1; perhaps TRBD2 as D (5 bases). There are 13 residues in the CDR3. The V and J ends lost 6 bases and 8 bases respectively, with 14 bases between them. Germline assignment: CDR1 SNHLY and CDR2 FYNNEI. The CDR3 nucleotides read TGTGCCAGCAGCCGCGGAGAGAGGGATGAGCAGTTCTTC. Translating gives CASSRGERDEQFF. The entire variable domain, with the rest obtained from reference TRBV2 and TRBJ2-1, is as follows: EPEVTQTPSHQVTQMGQEVILRCVPISNHLYFYWYRQILGQKVEFLVSFYNNEISEKSEIFDDQFSVERPDGSNFTLKIRSTKLEDSAMYFCASSRGERDEQFFGPGTRLTVL.

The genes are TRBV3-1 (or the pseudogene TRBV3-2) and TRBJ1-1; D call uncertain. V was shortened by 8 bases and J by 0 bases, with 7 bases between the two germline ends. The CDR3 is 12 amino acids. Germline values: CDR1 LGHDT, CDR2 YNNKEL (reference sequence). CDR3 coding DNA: TGTGCCAGCTCAAGTATGAACACTGAAGCTTTCTTT. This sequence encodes CASSSMNTEAFF.

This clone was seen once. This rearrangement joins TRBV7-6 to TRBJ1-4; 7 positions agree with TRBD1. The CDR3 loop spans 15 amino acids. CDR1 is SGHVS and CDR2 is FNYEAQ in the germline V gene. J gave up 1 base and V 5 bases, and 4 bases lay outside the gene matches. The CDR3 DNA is TGTGCCAGCAGCCGCGCAGGGGGAACTAATGAAAAACTGTTTTTT. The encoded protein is CASSRAGGTNEKLFF.